Shown below are 9 T cell receptor beta chains from a single sample sequenced in a study of identical twins (dated by TCRdb to about 2016). Library prep was done by 5' RACE. Sequencer: Illumina HiSeq 2000. The raw public reads went through TCRdb reprocessing: fastp at Q25, MiXCR clone calling, in-frame beta chains kept. Each CDR3 protein appears once, grouped with its most common genes and DNA. Counted in this sample were hundreds of thousands of distinct CDR3 sequences; 18% of them appeared once. The top ten constitute over 10% of the sample. Another study also made use of these data, one on T cells expressing NK-cell markers.

Sequencing was performed on PBMCs. These receptors came from a woman aged 18-29 years in good health.

V and J are TRBV10-2 and TRBJ2-7; 8 bases line up with TRBD1. J was trimmed by 6 bases and V by 8 bases; bases with no gene match: 12. The CDR3 runs 14 residues. Per germline, CDR1 WSHSY and CDR2 SAAADI. CDR3 in DNA: TGCGCCAGCGAAGACAGGGGCAAAGCTGGCGAGCAGTACTTC. Translating it yields CASEDRGKAGEQYF.

The V call is TRBV5-1, the J call TRBJ1-1; D not resolved. CDR3 length equals 14 residues. CDR1 and CDR2 from the germline V gene are SGHRS and YFSETQ. The V gene lost 1 base and the J gene lost 6 bases, with 13 bases spanning the gap. CDR3 bases: TGCGCCAGCAGCTTGAGGTCCGGAGAGGCTGAAGCTTTCTTT. As protein: CASSLRSGEAEAFF.

This clonotype came up many times. The chain recombines TRBV29-1 with TRBJ2-1; 8 bases match TRBD1. The germline V gene encodes CDR1 SQVTM and CDR2 ANQGSEA. V gave up 3 bases and J gave up 9 bases; unmatched junction bases: 7. The CDR3 loop spans 13 amino acids. The CDR3 region is CSVEPTGVAEQFF. CDR3 bases: TGCAGCGTTGAGCCGACAGGGGTTGCTGAGCAGTTCTTC.

The sample holds many counts of this clonotype. The J gene is TRBJ1-2, the V gene TRBV12-3 or TRBV12-4; D remains ambiguous. The CDR3 sequence is 12 residues long. The V and J ends lost 6 bases and 4 bases respectively, with 9 bases between them. As DNA, the CDR3 is TGTGCCAGCAGCCCCCCGACCTATGGCTACACCTTC. This translates into CASSPPTYGYTF.

Only a few counts were recorded for this clonotype. The chain is built from TRBV12-3 or TRBV12-4 and TRBJ2-1, with D perhaps being TRBD1 or TRBD2 (5 bases each). This CDR3 is built from 15 residues. Trimming removed 6 bases from V and 10 bases from J, with 22 bases in between. CDR3 nucleotide sequence: TGTGCCAGCAGCACGGGACGCGGTGGCGTCGGCGAGCAGTTCTTC. Residues: CASSTGRGGVGEQFF.

This clonotype has only a few counts. The V and J genes are TRBV30 and TRBJ2-1; D possibly matches TRBD1 or TRBD2 (5 bases each). The CDR3 length is 10 residues. The ends were cut back, 1 base at V and 14 bases at J, with 9 bases in the middle. Germline V gene lookup returns CDR1 GTSNPN and CDR2 SVGIG (reference sequence). CDR3 amino acids: CAWSGDEKFF. In DNA form, the CDR3 reads TGTGCCTGGAGTGGGGACGAAAAGTTCTTC.

This clonotype has only a few counts. The rearrangement joins TRBV6-1 to TRBJ2-7; D might be TRBD1 (5 bases). Germline CDR1 and CDR2: MNHNS and SASEGT. Trimming took off 5 bases at V and 4 bases at J, with 21 bases between the two ends. The CDR3 runs to 16 residues. In DNA form, the CDR3 reads TGTGCCAGCAGTCAGGAAGGGTGGGGCTCCTCGTACGAGCAGTACTTC. It encodes CASSQEGWGSSYEQYF.

The chain couples TRBV12-3 or TRBV12-4 to TRBJ2-1; 7 bases fit TRBD2. Trimming took 3 bases from V and 9 from J; bases not matched to a gene: 8. The CDR3 is 14 amino acids. This CDR3 reads CASSLVGGSGEQFF. Written as DNA, the CDR3 is TGTGCCAGCAGTTTGGTGGGCGGGAGTGGTGAGCAGTTCTTC.

The V call is TRBV3-1, the J call TRBJ2-5, with a tentative D call TRBD1 (6 bases). Germline CDR1 is LGHDT and CDR2 is YNNKEL (reference sequence). This CDR3 region has 16 residues. V was clipped by 2 bases and J by 4 bases, with 17 bases between them. The CDR3 sequence is CASSQSPGHRIETQYF. In nucleotides, the CDR3 is TGTGCCAGCAGCCAAAGTCCGGGACACAGGATAGAGACCCAGTACTTC.